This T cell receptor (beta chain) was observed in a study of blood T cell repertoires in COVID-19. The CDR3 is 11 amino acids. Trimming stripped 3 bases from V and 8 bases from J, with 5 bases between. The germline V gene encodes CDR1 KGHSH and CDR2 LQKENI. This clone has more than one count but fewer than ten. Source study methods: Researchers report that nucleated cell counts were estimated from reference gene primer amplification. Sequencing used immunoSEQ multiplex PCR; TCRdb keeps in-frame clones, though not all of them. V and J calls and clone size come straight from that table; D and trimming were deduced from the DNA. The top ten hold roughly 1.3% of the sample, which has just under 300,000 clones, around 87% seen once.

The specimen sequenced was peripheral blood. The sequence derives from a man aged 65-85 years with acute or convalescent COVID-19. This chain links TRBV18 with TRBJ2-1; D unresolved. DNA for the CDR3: TGTGCCAGCTCACCCCGAGATGAGCAGTTCTTC. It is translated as CASSPRDEQFF.